This TCR beta chain stems from a study of early T cells in non-severe SARS-CoV-2 infection. Overall study context: Sequencing input comprised bulk RNA from unsorted whole blood; chain pairing was not available.

After removal of 5 bases from V and 0 bases from J, the junction contained 16 bases not matched to a gene. Germline CDR1 GTSNPN, CDR2 SVGIG (reference sequence). The CDR3 is 19 residues long. General study results and limits: VDJdb matching skewed toward anti-spike CD8 responses, missing private and CD4 specificities.

As to this clonotype: The antigen remains undetermined.

The TCR library protocol was used to attach unique molecular identifiers. These identifiers were attached to individual cDNA molecules. TCRdb analysed the 5' RACE reads with MiXCR anew, one entry per CDR3 protein. The data contain about 48,000 distinct CDR3 sequences, more than 6.5% of them singletons. The sequencing sample was made of whole blood. The chain employs TRBV30 and TRBJ2-2, with 9 bases matching TRBD1. This TCR was sampled from an adult who was a healthcare worker with PCR-confirmed SARS-CoV-2 infection or an uninfected control (not recorded which). Written as DNA, the CDR3 is TGTGCCTGGGCCCAACGGGACAGGGCCCGTAAAGCGAACACCGGGGAGCTGTTTTTT. This translates into CAWAQRDRARKANTGELFF. Full variable domain (outside the CDR3, taken from reference TRBV30 and TRBJ2-2): SQTIHQWPATLVQPVGSPLSLECTVEGTSNPNLYWYRQAAGRGLQLLFYSVGIGQISSEVPQNLSASRPQDRQFILSSKKLLLSDSGFYLCAWAQRDRARKANTGELFFGEGSRLTVL.